One T cell receptor (beta chain) is described in this entry. This clonotype was picked up a small number of times. Its antigen remains undetermined. The record has no base qualities; no much larger clone is one base away. The junction carries 16 bases between V and J, which are trimmed by 9 bases and 0 bases respectively. Measured from the cysteine to the phenylalanine, the CDR3 is 14 residues long. The kept DNA is CDR3 alone, 42 bases in frame from the first base. For CDR1 and CDR2, the germline V gene (reference sequence) lists SGHNT and YYREEE. Moderately to severely active disease, a Clinical Activity Score of at least 3, a NOSPECS grade of at least 4, and a duration under 3 months were present in ophthalmopathy patients. Any patient with an uncontrolled infection, another autoimmune disease, pregnancy or lactation was excluded. Diagnoses were based on clinical symptoms, serum thyroxine and TRAb, thyroid ultrasound and orbital computed tomography. PBMCs were isolated from approximately 10 ml of fresh peripheral blood by Ficoll-Paque density gradient centrifugation. Trizol reagent was used to extract total RNA, and RNA quality was then checked on an Agilent 2100 Bioanalyzer.

This record belongs to a study of T cells in Graves' hyperthyroidism and ophthalmopathy (dated by TCRdb to about 2019). With respect to the entire study: Peripheral blood was sampled at the time of initial diagnosis, prior to any treatment. Prospective prediction of ophthalmopathy was tested in an independent validation cohort of 18 hyperthyroidism patients and 17 patients who later progressed to ophthalmopathy. TCR V-J signatures able to tell the groups apart were searched for in a discovery cohort of 90 to 100 patients, of whom roughly 42 had Graves' ophthalmopathy and about 60 had stable Graves' hyperthyroidism. In six Graves' hyperthyroidism patients, the study also compared T-cell repertoires from thyroid tissue with T-cell repertoires from blood. Following sampling, methimazole starting at 30 mg daily was given to hyperthyroidism patients, and high-dose intravenous methylprednisolone was given to ophthalmopathy patients. The 100 discovery patients were randomly split 7:3 into training and test sets. The paper reports TCR Vbeta CDR3 sequencing of more than 120 peripheral blood samples: under 45 ophthalmopathy, some 80 hyperthyroidism and approximately 17 progressor patients.

Broad study findings and their caveats: Most expanded thyroid clonotypes (frequency above 0.001) were also detected in blood, a finding suggesting that blood repertoires may reflect thyroid immune responses. A model built on a 13 V-J signature distinguished ophthalmopathy from stable hyperthyroidism, reaching 87.88% sensitivity and about 81% specificity in cross-validation and 80%/75% in testing. Sample size was not statistically predetermined, and blinding of investigators to group allocation was not performed. In validation, the model predicted progression to ophthalmopathy a median of around six months before onset, with roughly 70% sensitivity and about 75% specificity.

TCR beta CDR3 regions were amplified from RNA transcripts. The TCR CDR3 was subjected to a first round of RT-PCR using the HTBI primer set and the Qiagen OneStep RT-PCR kit. A second multiplex PCR round built the libraries, followed by size selection and purification. Sequencing of the libraries was done on an Illumina HiSeq2000 using paired-end 100 bp reads. Under the source paper's analysis protocol: SOAPnuke was used to process the raw data, removing reads that contained adapters or uncalled bases, had a mean Phred below 15, or lacked an exact match to the constant primer or identifier. COPE v1.2.5 was used to merge the high-quality paired reads, and each unique nucleotide sequence was defined as a clonotype. MiTCR v1.1 was used to align clonotypes to the IMGT TRBV, TRBD and TRBJ reference segments. Analysis was restricted to V-J combinations with a frequency above 0.0001, which covered 98% to 99.2% of repertoires. The TCS score was defined as the ratio of F50 (clonal expansion) to E x V (chaos), calculated using BLOSUM62-based TCRdist between CDR3 peptides within each V-J. Welch's t-statistics and random forest reduced just over 500 V-J features to roughly 13, which were used in a naive Bayes classifier (R e1071). The public reads were reprocessed in TCRdb via fastp at Q25 and MiXCR, keeping in-frame beta chains. Each entry merges the rows of one CDR3 protein and shows their most common DNA and genes. These V and J calls rely on TCRdb rather than the paper's analysis. The sample table holds hundreds of thousands of distinct CDR3 sequences, of which roughly 20% were seen once. The biggest ten clones account for roughly a third of the sample.

Sequencing used blood. The receptor was derived from a man younger than 40 with Graves' ophthalmopathy. The rearranged chain carries TRBV5-4 and TRBJ2-7; no D gene call is confident. The DNA sequence is TGTGCCACCCTAAAGGATCCAGGCTCCTACGAGCAGTACTTC. This gives the protein CATLKDPGSYEQYF.